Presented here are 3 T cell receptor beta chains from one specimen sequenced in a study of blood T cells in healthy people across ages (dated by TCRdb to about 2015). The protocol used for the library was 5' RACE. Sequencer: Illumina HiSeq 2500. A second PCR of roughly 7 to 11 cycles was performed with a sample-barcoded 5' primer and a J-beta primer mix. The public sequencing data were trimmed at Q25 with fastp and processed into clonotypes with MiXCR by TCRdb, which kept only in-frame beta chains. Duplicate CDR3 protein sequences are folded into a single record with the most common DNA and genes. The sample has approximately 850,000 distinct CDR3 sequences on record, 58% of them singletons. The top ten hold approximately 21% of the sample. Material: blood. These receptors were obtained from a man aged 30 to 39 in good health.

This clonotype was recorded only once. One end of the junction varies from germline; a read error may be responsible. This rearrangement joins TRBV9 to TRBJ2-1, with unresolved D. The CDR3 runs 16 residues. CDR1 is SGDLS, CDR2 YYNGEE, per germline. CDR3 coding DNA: TGTGCCAACAGCGCCCACGTCCAGAGCTCCTACAATGAGCAGTTCTTC. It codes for CANSAHVQSSYNEQFF.

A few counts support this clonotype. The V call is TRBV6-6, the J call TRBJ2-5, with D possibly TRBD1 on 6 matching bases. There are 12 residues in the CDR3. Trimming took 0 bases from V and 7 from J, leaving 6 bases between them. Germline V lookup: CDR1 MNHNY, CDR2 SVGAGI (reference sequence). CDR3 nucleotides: TGTGCCAGCAGTTACTCACAGGGGACCCAGTACTTC. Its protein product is CASSYSQGTQYF.

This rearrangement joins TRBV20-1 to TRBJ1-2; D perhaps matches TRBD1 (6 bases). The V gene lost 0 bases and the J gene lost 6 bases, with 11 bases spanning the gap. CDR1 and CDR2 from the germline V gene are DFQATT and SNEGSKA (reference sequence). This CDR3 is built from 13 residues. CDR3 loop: CSARDRQEDGYTF. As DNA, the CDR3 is TGCAGTGCTAGAGATCGACAGGAAGATGGCTACACCTTC.